The T cell receptor beta chain described here comes from a study of shared clonotypes between healthy human individuals. Study in general: The plates for each donor numbered three CD4 naive, three CD4 memory, two CD8 naive and one CD8 memory.

Data came from immunoSEQ multiplex PCR; TCRdb stores just in-frame clones and leaves some out. The data contain about 2.1 million clones, 93% of them singletons. This clone was counted only a few times. V was trimmed by 3 bases and J by 0 bases, leaving 12 bases between them. The germline gives CDR1 KGHSH, CDR2 LQKENI. The CDR3 consists of 16 residues. Naive CD8 cells, CD45RO-negative and positively selected for CCR7, excluded terminally differentiated effector memory CD45RA+ cells. This sequence joins TRBV18 and TRBJ1-5; a possible D gene is TRBD1 (6 bases). The sequenced sample consisted of naive CD8+ T cells from PBMCs. The sequence was collected from a man younger than 35 in good health. Some clones in this sample may be carry-over from other donors' samples. CDR3 nucleotides: TGTGCCAGCTCACCCGGACAGTACAATAGCAATCAGCCCCAGCATTTT. Translating gives CASSPGQYNSNQPQHF.